A selection of T cell receptor beta chains follows, all from one sample in a study of PD-1 blockade in classical Hodgkin lymphoma. Data came from immunoSEQ multiplex PCR; TCRdb stores just in-frame clones and leaves some out. Of under 20,000 clones listed, 87% are singletons. Specimen: peripheral blood mononuclear cells (PBMCs). Receptors were obtained from a human donor with classical Hodgkin lymphoma. CDR3s include the opening cysteine and the closing phenylalanine or tryptophan. Clone sizes are given selectively: once, few, many, or a class where the clone is expanded.

clone_size,v_call,cdr3_aa
-,TRBV4-1,CASSQDGTSGRPDTQYF
-,TRBV6-5,CASSYGIGNYGYTF
-,TRBV10-1,CASSEFEAGITPQHF
-,TRBV19,CASSKTGGGNQPQHF
few,TRBV29-1,CSGGQASGELFF
-,TRBV19,CASKTGTGVGANVLTF
-,TRBV10-1,CASSPGLQTTGKLFF
few,TRBV5-5,CASSLDISTGNTGELFF
-,TRBV5-1,CASSVNTGELFF
-,TRBV7-2,CASSLTLVPYEQYF
-,TRBV7-3,CASSLMTGELFF
-,TRBV5-4,CASSKERQSYTF
-,TRBV7-8,CASSSKSGGISSYEQYF
once,TRBV7-8,CASSPAGRYSNQPQHF
-,TRBV5-4,CASRTTENGNTIYF
once,TRBV30,CAWSAVGGGGRAAYEQYF
-,TRBV7-9,CASSSRAGYEQYF
-,TRBV11-2,CASSSTFNREGQFF
-,TRBV6-5,CASSYSGGRNGYTF
-,TRBV5-1,CASRSGTGSAETQYF
-,TRBV21-1,CASPFDRNFYEQYF
-,TRBV19,CASSPWTGSYEQYF